What follows are 30 T cell receptor beta chains derived from one specimen sequenced in a study of T-cell memory formation after mild COVID-19. TCRdb re-called the 5' RACE reads with MiXCR, one entry per CDR3 protein. The profile shows fewer than 150,000 distinct CDR3 sequences, over 15% of them singletons. Sequencing input: PBMCs or a T cell subset sorted from them (not recorded which). These receptors came from a man aged 18-30 years who had mild COVID-19 (a few samples of this study predate the infection). Cell type and time point are not known.

The rearrangement uses TRBV12-3 or TRBV12-4 and TRBJ2-3, with TRBD2 matching 7 bases. J was trimmed by 1 base and V by 5 bases; bases with no gene match: 6. This CDR3 has 15 amino acids. DNA for the CDR3: TGTGCCAGCAGTACCGGACTAGATGGCACAGATACGCAGTATTTT. It yields the protein CASSTGLDGTDTQYF.

The chain combines TRBV7-9 with TRBJ2-3, with 7 bases that match TRBD2. The germline V gene has CDR1 SEHNR and CDR2 FQNEAQ (reference sequence). The CDR3 covers 14 residues. Trimming removed 4 bases from V and 6 bases from J; junction bases left unmatched: 7. For the CDR3, the DNA is TGTGCCAGCAGCTGGGGAGCGGGGATGGATACGCAGTATTTT. Translated, it gives CASSWGAGMDTQYF.

The J gene is TRBJ2-1, the V gene TRBV5-1, with D possibly TRBD1 on 6 matching bases. The germline V gene encodes CDR1 SGHRS and CDR2 YFSETQ. With 0 bases removed from V and 6 bases from J, the gap between germline ends came to 13 bases. The CDR3 sequence is 15 residues long. CDR3 DNA: TGCGCCAGCAGCTTGGATCCAGGGGTAAGCAATGAGCAGTTCTTC. Encoded protein: CASSLDPGVSNEQFF.

This clonotype was counted many times. The chain has TRBV18 and TRBJ2-5; a weak D match, TRBD2 (6 bases). This CDR3 is 13 amino acids long. The germline V and J ends were trimmed by 0 bases and 4 bases, with 6 bases remaining between them. CDR1 is KGHSH, CDR2 LQKENI, per germline. The CDR3, as DNA: TGTGCCAGCTCACCACCGGGGGGAGAGACCCAGTACTTC. Translating it yields CASSPPGGETQYF. Together with reference TRBV18 and TRBJ2-5, the CDR3 gives the full variable domain: NAGVMQNPRHLVRRRGQEARLRCSPMKGHSHVYWYRQLPEEGLKFMVYLQKENIIDESGMPKERFSAEFPKEGPSILRIQQVVRGDSAAYFCASSPPGGETQYFGPGTRLLVL.

This clonotype has a handful of counts. The V gene is TRBV19, the J gene TRBJ2-7; D unclear. Germline lookup yields CDR1 LNHDA and CDR2 SQIVND (reference sequence). This CDR3 spans 14 amino acids. The V end lost 7 bases, the J end lost 2 bases, and 15 bases lay between the germline ends. The CDR3 here is CASTMGNLPYEQYF. The CDR3 DNA reads as TGTGCCAGTACCATGGGGAATCTTCCCTACGAGCAGTACTTC. The whole variable domain, remainder taken from reference TRBV19 and TRBJ2-7, is DGGITQSPKYLFRKEGQNVTLSCEQNLNHDAMYWYRQDPGQGLRLIYYSQIVNDFQKGDIAEGYSVSREKKESFPLTVTSAQKNPTAFYLCASTMGNLPYEQYFGPGTRLTVT.

Details on this clonotype: A much larger clone lies one base from this, so it may be a read error. The chain uses TRBV20-1 and TRBJ1-6; no reliable D call. This CDR3 region has 12 residues. CDR1 and CDR2 from the germline V gene are DFQATT and SNEGSKA (reference sequence). Trimming shortened V by 2 bases and J by 8 bases, and 7 bases separated the two germline ends. The CDR3 DNA follows: TGCAGTGCTAGAAAGCCTGATTCACCCCTCCACTTT. Its protein product is CSARKPDSPLHF.

Concerning this clonotype: A clone one base away is much larger, so this may be a read error. The V call is TRBV7-3, the J call TRBJ2-3; the match to TRBD2 covers 8 bases. The CDR3 is 15 residues long. Germline V CDR1 and CDR2: SGHTA, FQGTGA. The CDR3 region has the DNA TGTGCCAGCAGCCCTAGCGGGTCGAGCACAGATATGCAGTATTTT. Translated: CASSPSGSSTDMQYF.

This clonotype appeared a few times. V is TRBV6-5 and J is TRBJ2-5; D gene unclear. Trimming pared 0 bases from V and 7 bases from J, leaving 12 bases between. The V gene's germline CDR1 is MNHEY and CDR2 SVGAGI. This CDR3 contains 14 residues. The CDR3 DNA reads TGTGCCAGCAGTTACTCGATTCTTGGGCGGACCCAGTACTTC. This sequence encodes CASSYSILGRTQYF.

This clonotype was detected a few times. The chain couples TRBV24-1 to TRBJ1-2; no definite D call. The CDR3 length is 14 residues. From germline, CDR1 is KGHDR and CDR2 SFDVKD. V dropped 3 bases and J dropped 4 bases, with 11 bases sitting between them. The CDR3 protein is CATSDATGGYGYTF. The CDR3 bases are TGTGCCACCAGTGATGCGACGGGTGGCTATGGCTACACCTTC.

This chain links TRBV29-1 with TRBJ2-5; D is uncertain. Germline CDR1 and CDR2: SQVTM and ANQGSEA. The CDR3 is made up of 15 amino acids. V was cut by 5 bases and J by 1 base, with 17 bases left in between. The CDR3 here is CSVWVWGRLQETQYF. CDR3 bases: TGCAGCGTTTGGGTATGGGGAAGGCTCCAAGAGACCCAGTACTTC.

The chain employs TRBV20-1 and TRBJ2-1, with a tentative D call TRBD2 (7 bases). Germline-derived CDR1 and CDR2 are DFQATT and SNEGSKA (reference sequence). The CDR3 has 14 residues. The V gene lost 3 bases and the J gene lost 0 bases, with 9 bases spanning the gap. The CDR3 DNA sequence: TGCAGTGCTAGCGGGGGGCCCTCCTACAATGAGCAGTTCTTC. Protein product: CSASGGPSYNEQFF.

The chain links TRBV12-3 or TRBV12-4 to TRBJ1-2; TRBD1 aligns across 7 bases. Trimming cost V 4 bases and J 8 bases; bases outside gene matches: 10. The CDR3 totals 14 residues. CDR3 loop: CASSYQTGLGGYTF. In DNA, the CDR3 is TGTGCCAGCAGTTACCAGACAGGGTTGGGCGGCTACACCTTC.

This clonotype was counted a few times. The chain recombines TRBV4-2 with TRBJ2-3; 7 positions agree with TRBD1. Looked up from germline, CDR1 is LGHNA and CDR2 is YNFKEQ. After removal of 0 bases from V and 4 bases from J, the junction contained 4 bases not matched to a gene. This CDR3 is 15 amino acids long. CDR3 loop: CASSQETGIADTQYF. CDR3 nucleotides: TGTGCCAGCAGCCAAGAGACAGGGATCGCAGATACGCAGTATTTT.

This clonotype has a count of ten or more. The chain links TRBV7-9 to TRBJ2-2, with 7 positions matching TRBD1. Germline trimming cut 4 bases from V and 8 bases from J; bases unmatched to any gene: 10. Germline V gene data show CDR1 as SEHNR and CDR2 as FQNEAQ (reference sequence). This CDR3 is 15 amino acids long. The CDR3 DNA sequence: TGTGCCAGCAGCTCACCGGGACAGAGAACGGGGGAGCTGTTTTTT. It is translated as CASSSPGQRTGELFF.

This clonotype was detected many times. The chain combines TRBV4-1 with TRBJ2-3; D gene unclear. Germline V gives CDR1 MGHRA, CDR2 YSYEKL. V was cut by 0 bases and J by 0 bases, with 10 bases left in between. The CDR3 runs to 16 residues. The CDR3 here is CASSQEQAPSTDTQYF. The CDR3 DNA reads TGCGCCAGCAGCCAAGAGCAGGCCCCTAGCACAGATACGCAGTATTTT.

A few counts support this clonotype. The V and J genes are TRBV5-1 and TRBJ2-7, with D perhaps TRBD1 or TRBD2 (6 bases each). Germline V gene lookup returns CDR1 SGHRS and CDR2 YFSETQ. Deletions cut 4 bases from V and 5 bases from J, with 13 bases between. The CDR3 covers 13 residues. The CDR3 protein is CASSLRGVHEQYF. In DNA form, the CDR3 reads TGCGCCAGCAGCCTAAGGGGGGTCCACGAGCAGTACTTC.

The chain links TRBV6-2 or TRBV6-3 to TRBJ2-5; D may correspond to TRBD1 or TRBD2 (5 bases each). CDR1 is MNHEY, CDR2 SVGEGT, per germline. Trimming took off 4 bases at V and 3 bases at J, with 18 bases between the two ends. There are 16 residues in the CDR3. CDR3 in amino acids: CASSLGIGRDEETQYF. The CDR3 DNA reads as TGTGCCAGCAGTTTGGGGATTGGCAGGGACGAAGAGACCCAGTACTTC.

The sample holds one count of this clonotype. The CDR3 DNA reads as TGTGCCACCGCGGGCCGCCTCGACACCGGGGAGCTGTTTTTT. Translated, it gives CATAGRLDTGELFF. The chain links TRBV15 to TRBJ2-2; tentative D call: TRBD2 (5 bases). The germline V gene has CDR1 LNHNV and CDR2 YYDKDF (reference sequence). V was clipped by 8 bases and J by 3 bases, with 13 bases between them. CDR3 size: 14 residues.

This clonotype appeared a few times. The chain combines TRBV15 with TRBJ1-5, with D hard to call. The CDR3 is 12 residues long. Germline V lookup: CDR1 LNHNV, CDR2 YYDKDF (reference sequence). V lost 3 bases and J 8 bases, leaving 8 bases between the germline ends. CDR3 coding DNA: TGTGCCACCAGCAGGGGGATGGAGCCCCAGCATTTT. Its protein product is CATSRGMEPQHF.

The rearrangement uses TRBV5-4 and TRBJ2-3; 8 bases fit TRBD2. The CDR3 is 15 residues long. CDR1 is SGHNT and CDR2 is YYREEE in the germline V gene (reference sequence). V was clipped by 2 bases and J by 3 bases; unmatched bases: 5. The CDR3 nucleotides read TGTGCCAGCAGCTTCGCCGGGGGGGCGACAGATACGCAGTATTTT. Its translation: CASSFAGGATDTQYF.

This clonotype was seen a handful of times. The chain recombines TRBV28 with TRBJ1-2, with D tentatively TRBD1 (6 bases). Germline loops: CDR1 MDHEN, CDR2 SYDVKM. This CDR3 region has 16 residues. V dropped 3 bases and J dropped 4 bases, with 18 bases sitting between them. CDR3 in DNA: TGTGCCAGCAGTTTCGGGGGGCAGGGGCTCCTCTATGGCTACACCTTC. It yields the protein CASSFGGQGLLYGYTF.

The chain uses TRBV20-1 and TRBJ1-2; a weak D match, TRBD1 (5 bases). This CDR3 has 15 residues. CDR1 and CDR2 from the germline V gene are DFQATT and SNEGSKA (reference sequence). The V end was cut by 2 bases, the J end by 6 bases, with 19 bases between. CDR3 sequence: CSARSHLGGRDGYTF. The CDR3 DNA reads TGCAGTGCTAGATCCCACCTCGGGGGGAGGGATGGCTACACCTTC.

This clonotype has only a few counts. The chain has TRBV20-1 and TRBJ2-7; D unresolved. Germline CDR1 DFQATT, CDR2 SNEGSKA (reference sequence). The CDR3 loop spans 11 amino acids. V lost 7 bases and J 3 bases, leaving 10 bases between the germline ends. The CDR3 reads CSVGQFYEQYF. The CDR3, as DNA: TGCAGTGTCGGGCAGTTCTACGAGCAGTACTTC.

The chain carries TRBV12-3 or TRBV12-4 and TRBJ2-2, with D maybe TRBD2 (6 bases). This CDR3 has 15 residues. The germline V and J ends were trimmed by 8 bases and 5 bases, with 18 bases remaining between them. CDR3 residues: CASGRGARETGELFF. CDR3 bases: TGTGCCAGCGGCCGCGGGGCGAGAGAAACCGGGGAGCTGTTTTTT.

This clonotype has more than one count but fewer than ten. The chain has TRBV5-1 and TRBJ1-2; D unresolved. The V end was cut by 6 bases, the J end by 2 bases, with 17 bases between. The CDR3 contains 15 residues. Germline-derived CDR1 and CDR2 are SGHRS and YFSETQ. The CDR3 DNA reads TGCGCCAGCATAAGGGATCCTACCTTCAACTATGGCTACACCTTC. It specifies CASIRDPTFNYGYTF.

The chain has TRBV4-2 and TRBJ2-3; 9 bases align to TRBD2. The CDR3 consists of 16 residues. Germline loops: CDR1 LGHNA, CDR2 YNFKEQ. The V gene end was trimmed by 0 bases and the J gene end by 4 bases; junction bases not matched to a gene: 5. CDR3 nucleotide sequence: TGTGCCAGCAGCCAAGATCGGCGGGGGGGCCCAGATACGCAGTATTTT. This codes for CASSQDRRGGPDTQYF.

The J gene is TRBJ2-7, the V gene TRBV19; the D gene is possibly TRBD1 (5 bases). This CDR3 is built from 13 residues. V lost 6 bases to trimming and J lost 0 bases, with 9 bases between them. The germline CDR1 and CDR2 sequences are LNHDA and SQIVND (reference sequence). CDR3 loop: CASRRQSSYEQYF. DNA of the CDR3: TGTGCCAGTAGGCGACAGAGCTCCTACGAGCAGTACTTC.

The V gene is TRBV7-6, the J gene TRBJ2-2; tentatively, D is TRBD2 (6 bases). The germline V gene encodes CDR1 SGHVS and CDR2 FNYEAQ. The germline V and J ends were trimmed by 5 bases and 5 bases, with 12 bases remaining between them. CDR3 length: 14 residues. The CDR3 reads CASSPSAGTGELFF. For the CDR3, the DNA is TGTGCCAGCAGCCCCTCCGCGGGGACCGGGGAGCTGTTTTTT. The entire variable domain, with the rest obtained from reference TRBV7-6 and TRBJ2-2, is as follows: GAGVSQSPRYKVTKRGQDVALRCDPISGHVSLYWYRQALGQGPEFLTYFNYEAQQDKSGLPNDRFSAERPEGSISTLTIQRTEQRDSAMYRCASSPSAGTGELFFGEGSRLTVL.

The V gene is TRBV6-1, the J gene TRBJ2-3; TRBD2 might be the D (7 bases). V lost 2 bases to trimming and J lost 4 bases, with 13 bases between them. Germline CDR1 reads MNHNS; CDR2 reads SASEGT. The CDR3 sequence is 15 residues long. CDR3 sequence (DNA): TGTGCCAGCAGTGAAAGGGGGGGGCTTTCAGATACGCAGTATTTT. Protein sequence: CASSERGGLSDTQYF.

This CDR3 reads CASSVKPNLQHF. In DNA, the CDR3 is TGTGCCAGCAGTGTTAAGCCGAACCTTCAGCATTTT. This chain joins TRBV2 and TRBJ1-5, with D uncertain. Germline values: CDR1 SNHLY, CDR2 FYNNEI. V shed 4 bases and J shed 13 bases, with 14 bases lying between them. The CDR3 consists of 12 residues.